The next 29 T cell receptor beta chains were all read from a single sample in a study of blood T cell repertoires in COVID-19. TCRdb's table, derived via immunoSEQ multiplex PCR, lists solely in-frame clones and lacks some. The repertoire holds 50,000 to 65,000 clones, with approximately 85% as singletons. The sequencing sample was made of peripheral blood. These receptors were obtained from a man aged 50-59 years with active COVID-19.

This sequence joins TRBV6-6 and TRBJ1-1, with 11 bases aligning to TRBD1. The CDR3 has 14 residues. CDR1 is MNHNY, CDR2 SVGAGI, per germline (reference sequence). With V trimmed by 10 bases and J by 3 bases, 7 bases remained unmatched. CDR3 loop: CAIRDRGGYTEAFF. The CDR3 nucleotides read TGTGCCATCCGGGACAGGGGGGGTTACACTGAAGCTTTCTTT.

The chain carries TRBV18 and TRBJ1-1; 9 nucleotides agree with TRBD1. Per germline, CDR1 KGHSH and CDR2 LQKENI. Unmatched junction bases numbered 2, after V lost 6 bases and J lost 3 bases. The CDR3 has 13 amino acids. The CDR3 spells CASSRDRDTEAFF. The CDR3 DNA reads TGTGCCAGCTCCCGGGACAGGGACACTGAAGCTTTCTTT. Filled out from reference TRBV18 and TRBJ1-1, the complete variable domain reads NAGVMQNPRHLVRRRGQEARLRCSPMKGHSHVYWYRQLPEEGLKFMVYLQKENIIDESGMPKERFSAEFPKEGPSILRIQQVVRGDSAAYFCASSRDRDTEAFFGQGTRLTVV.

The genes are TRBV7-9 and TRBJ2-7; D remains ambiguous. Trimming removed 4 bases from V and 0 bases from J, with 13 bases in between. Germline lookup yields CDR1 SEHNR and CDR2 FQNEAQ (reference sequence). The CDR3 consists of 15 residues. The CDR3 protein is CASSSKAASSYEQYF. DNA of the CDR3: TGTGCCAGCAGCTCCAAGGCCGCTAGCTCCTACGAGCAGTACTTC.

This rearrangement joins TRBV6-4 to TRBJ1-2; 7 bases line up with TRBD1. The germline CDR1 and CDR2 sequences are MRHNA and SNTAGT. After removal of 1 base from V and 10 bases from J, the junction contained 6 bases not matched to a gene. The CDR3 has 13 amino acids. In DNA form, the CDR3 reads TGTGCCAGCAGTGACTATAAGACAGGGACCTACACCTTC. This encodes CASSDYKTGTYTF.

This sequence joins TRBV6-4 and TRBJ2-3, with a weak D call TRBD2 (6 bases). CDR1 is MRHNA and CDR2 is SNTAGT in the germline V gene. V lost 1 base to trimming and J lost 4 bases, with 12 bases between them. This CDR3 is 15 amino acids long. CDR3 region: CASSDLVGGPDTQYF. CDR3 DNA sequence: TGTGCCAGCAGTGACTTGGTAGGAGGGCCAGATACGCAGTATTTT.

The chain uses TRBV30 and TRBJ1-1, with D possibly TRBD1 on 5 matching bases. The CDR3 length is 13 residues. From germline, CDR1 is GTSNPN and CDR2 SVGIG (reference sequence). Trimming stripped 7 bases from V and 0 bases from J, with 12 bases between. The CDR3 here is CALSQDMNTEAFF. The CDR3, as DNA: TGTGCCTTGTCGCAGGACATGAACACTGAAGCTTTCTTT.

V gene TRBV23-1 combines with J gene TRBJ2-5; 7 positions match TRBD1. TRBV23-1 is identified as an open reading frame with a role that is uncertain. The CDR3 spans 18 residues. Trimming removed 3 bases from V and 4 bases from J; junction bases left unmatched: 17. CDR3 sequence (DNA): TGCGCCAGCAGTCACCCTGACAGGGAGAGGAGTTTGGGAGAGACCCAGTACTTC. It is translated as CASSHPDRERSLGETQYF.

The chain couples TRBV14 to TRBJ1-2, with D maybe TRBD1 (6 bases). Germline CDR1 SGHDN, CDR2 FVKESK. Trimming left V 1 base short and J 4 bases short, with 13 bases between. The CDR3 runs to 15 residues. CDR3 sequence (DNA): TGTGCCAGCAGCCAAGGGGCTGGACAGCGCTATGGCTACACCTTC. Translating it yields CASSQGAGQRYGYTF.

In its sample, this clone was seen a few times. The chain carries TRBV2 and TRBJ1-5; 7 bases match TRBD1. V lost 7 bases and J lost 0; bases outside the gene matches: 6. The germline V gene has CDR1 SNHLY and CDR2 FYNNEI. This CDR3 is 15 amino acids long. In DNA form, the CDR3 reads TGTGCCAGCATACGGGACAGAACTAGCAATCAGCCCCAGCATTTT. Translation: CASIRDRTSNQPQHF.

This clone was counted once. The chain joins TRBV12-5 to TRBJ1-1, with D tentatively TRBD1 (5 bases). The CDR3 has 13 amino acids. CDR1 LGHNT and CDR2 FRNRAP come from the germline V gene. Trimming cost V 2 bases and J 10 bases, with 14 bases left between them. The CDR3 is CASGLYPGQGAFF. The CDR3 nucleotides are TGTGCTAGTGGTTTGTATCCGGGCCAGGGAGCTTTCTTT.

This chain connects TRBV7-3 to TRBJ2-1; TRBD2 matches 14 bases. The V segment lost 6 bases and the J segment 8 bases; nucleotides outside the gene matches: 6. The CDR3 totals 15 residues. CDR1 and CDR2 from the germline V gene are SGHTA and FQGTGA. The CDR3 region is CASSPRTSGRHEQFF. The CDR3 DNA is TGTGCCAGCAGTCCTAGGACTAGCGGGAGGCATGAGCAGTTCTTC. Full variable domain (missing parts from reference TRBV7-3 and TRBJ2-1): GAGVSQTPSNKVTEKGKYVELRCDPISGHTALYWYRQSLGQGPEFLIYFQGTGAADDSGLPNDRFFAVRPEGSVSTLKIQRTERGDSAVYLCASSPRTSGRHEQFFGPGTRLTVL.

The chain joins TRBV29-1 to TRBJ1-2; tentative D call: TRBD1 (6 bases). Between the trimmed V and J ends, which lost 4 bases and 2 bases, there was a span of 8 bases. Germline CDR1 SQVTM, CDR2 ANQGSEA. CDR3 size: 12 residues. In DNA form, the CDR3 reads TGCAGCGTTGTAAGGGGGAACTATGGCTACACCTTC. Its protein product is CSVVRGNYGYTF.

The V and J genes are TRBV7-9 and TRBJ1-1; D unresolved. Germline CDR1 reads SEHNR; CDR2 reads FQNEAQ (reference sequence). The ends were cut back, 5 bases at V and 10 bases at J, with 17 bases in the middle. The CDR3 runs 13 residues. The CDR3 nucleotides are TGTGCCAGCAGCCCCTTCCCTATTTTACCAGCTTTCTTT. Amino acid sequence: CASSPFPILPAFF.

This chain joins TRBV7-9 and TRBJ2-7; 10 nucleotides match TRBD1. The CDR3 runs to 15 residues. Per the germline V gene, CDR1 is SEHNR and CDR2 is FQNEAQ (reference sequence). J lost 4 bases, V lost 4 bases, and 7 bases had no gene match. CDR3 protein: CASSSDRGLGYEQYF. The CDR3 nucleotides are TGTGCCAGCAGCTCTGACAGGGGGCTAGGGTACGAGCAGTACTTC.

This rearrangement joins TRBV12-3 or TRBV12-4 to TRBJ1-2; unclear D gene. The CDR3 is made up of 12 amino acids. Trimming left V 5 bases short and J 5 bases short, with 9 bases between. The CDR3 loop reads CASSPILYGYTF. The CDR3 bases are TGTGCCAGCAGTCCAATCCTATATGGCTACACCTTC.

V is TRBV4-2 and J is TRBJ1-1; tentatively, D is TRBD1 (6 bases). The germline gives CDR1 LGHNA, CDR2 YNFKEQ. The CDR3 length is 18 residues. Between the trimmed V and J ends, which lost 3 bases and 1 base, there was a span of 21 bases. In DNA form, the CDR3 reads TGTGCCAGCAGCCAGGACCCGGGACAAGGGGTGTGGAACACTGAAGCTTTCTTT. Translation: CASSQDPGQGVWNTEAFF.

The V gene is TRBV2, the J gene TRBJ1-4, with 9 bases lining up with TRBD1. The trim removed 5 bases at V and 6 bases at J, leaving 7 bases unmatched. The CDR3 runs to 15 residues. CDR1 and CDR2 from the germline V gene are SNHLY and FYNNEI. The CDR3 loop reads CASSPLGQGYEKLFF. The DNA for the CDR3 is TGTGCCAGCAGTCCCCTGGGACAGGGATATGAAAAACTGTTTTTT.

V gene TRBV7-3 combines with J gene TRBJ1-4; no clear D. Trimming took 2 bases from V and 0 from J, leaving 7 bases between them. Per the germline V gene, CDR1 is SGHTA and CDR2 is FQGTGA. This CDR3 is 15 amino acids long. The CDR3 loop reads CASSLGVSTNEKLFF. CDR3 DNA sequence: TGTGCCAGCAGCTTAGGAGTTTCAACTAATGAAAAACTGTTTTTT.

This sequence joins TRBV5-1 and TRBJ2-1; TRBD2 matches at 11 bases. Germline CDR1 and CDR2: SGHRS and YFSETQ. The CDR3 spans 14 residues. V dropped 4 bases and J dropped 6; count of bases not matched to a gene: 3. The CDR3 bases are TGCGCCAGCAGCGCCACTAGCGGGGGCAATGAGCAGTTCTTC. As protein: CASSATSGGNEQFF.

The chain joins TRBV19 to TRBJ2-3; TRBD2 matches 7 bases. The CDR3 runs 15 residues. Germline-derived CDR1 and CDR2 are LNHDA and SQIVND (reference sequence). V was clipped by 6 bases and J by 0 bases; unmatched bases: 6. CDR3 residues: CASSPPAGSTDTQYF. The DNA of the CDR3 is TGTGCCAGTAGCCCCCCAGCGGGGAGCACAGATACGCAGTATTTT.

The chain joins TRBV6-5 to TRBJ1-2, with 9 bases lining up with TRBD1. The CDR3 runs to 14 residues. Germline V lookup: CDR1 MNHEY, CDR2 SVGAGI. The J segment lost 4 bases and the V segment lost 6 bases, leaving 6 bases of the junction unmatched. For the CDR3, the DNA is TGTGCCAGCAGGAGGACAGGGGAACTCTATGGCTACACCTTC. Translation gives CASRRTGELYGYTF.

A few counts support this clone. The V call is TRBV20-1, the J call TRBJ2-1; 11 bases are shared with TRBD2. Germline lookup yields CDR1 DFQATT and CDR2 SNEGSKA (reference sequence). This CDR3 spans 16 amino acids. J lost 3 bases, V lost 3 bases, and 7 bases had no gene match. The CDR3 coding sequence is TGCAGTGCTAGTGCGGGACTAGCGGTCGACTACAATGAGCAGTTCTTC. Amino acids: CSASAGLAVDYNEQFF.

The chain uses TRBV20-1 and TRBJ2-7, with TRBD1 identical over 7 bases. CDR1 is DFQATT and CDR2 is SNEGSKA in the germline V gene (reference sequence). The V gene end was trimmed by 5 bases and the J gene end by 6 bases; junction bases not matched to a gene: 4. This CDR3 region has 11 residues. CDR3 residues: CSALTGAEQYF. The CDR3, as DNA: TGCAGTGCTCTTACAGGGGCCGAGCAGTACTTC.

The chain links TRBV7-2 to TRBJ1-3; 9 bases map to TRBD1. This CDR3 has 16 residues. Losses at the gene ends were 6 bases for V and 0 bases for J; bases not matched to a gene: 6. CDR1 and CDR2 from the germline V gene are SGHTA and FQGNSA. The CDR3 coding sequence is TGTGCCAGCAGTTCCACAGGGGGCGGCTCTGGAAACACCATATATTTT. Protein sequence: CASSSTGGGSGNTIYF.

The J gene is TRBJ2-1, the V gene TRBV4-1; 8 positions agree with TRBD1. The V segment lost 4 bases and the J segment 6 bases; nucleotides outside the gene matches: 8. The CDR3 runs 15 residues. Germline V gene sequence: CDR1 MGHRA, CDR2 YSYEKL. In nucleotides, the CDR3 is TGCGCCAGCAGCCTCCCGGACAGGGCCTCCAATGAGCAGTTCTTC. Translating it yields CASSLPDRASNEQFF.

The V call is TRBV24-1, the J call TRBJ2-1; a weak D match, TRBD1 (5 bases). Per germline, CDR1 KGHDR and CDR2 SFDVKD. With 4 bases removed from V and 10 bases from J, the gap between germline ends came to 22 bases. This CDR3 is built from 16 residues. The CDR3 nucleotides read TGTGCCACCAGTGACCTTGGACGGACAAGGGTGGGAGAGCAGTTCTTC. Protein sequence: CATSDLGRTRVGEQFF.

V usage is TRBV4-3 and J usage is TRBJ1-5; D may be TRBD1 (5 bases). In germline, CDR1 is LGHNA, CDR2 YSLEER. This CDR3 region has 15 residues. V was cut by 0 bases and J by 7 bases, with 13 bases left in between. This CDR3 is CASSQEPRAGQPQHF. The DNA for the CDR3 is TGCGCCAGCAGCCAAGAGCCCAGGGCCGGGCAGCCCCAGCATTTT.

The chain is built from TRBV7-2 and TRBJ1-1; 8 nucleotides match TRBD1. The CDR3 is made up of 13 amino acids. V was clipped by 1 base and J by 9 bases; unmatched bases: 4. Per the germline V gene, CDR1 is SGHTA and CDR2 is FQGNSA. CDR3 in amino acids: CASSLDGQGQAFF. The CDR3 nucleotides read TGTGCCAGCAGCTTAGACGGACAGGGCCAAGCTTTCTTT. Full variable domain (remainder filled in from reference TRBV7-2 and TRBJ1-1): GAGVSQSPSNKVTEKGKDVELRCDPISGHTALYWYRQSLGQGLEFLIYFQGNSAPDKSGLPSDRFSAERTGGSVSTLTIQRTQQEDSAVYLCASSLDGQGQAFFGQGTRLTVV.

V gene TRBV7-2 combines with J gene TRBJ1-1; 9 positions match TRBD1. The V gene's germline CDR1 is SGHTA and CDR2 FQGNSA. CDR3 length: 13 residues. Germline trimming cut 5 bases from V and 7 bases from J; bases unmatched to any gene: 5. The CDR3 here is CASSNRGRIEAFF. CDR3 sequence (DNA): TGTGCCAGCAGCAACAGGGGGCGTATTGAAGCTTTCTTT.